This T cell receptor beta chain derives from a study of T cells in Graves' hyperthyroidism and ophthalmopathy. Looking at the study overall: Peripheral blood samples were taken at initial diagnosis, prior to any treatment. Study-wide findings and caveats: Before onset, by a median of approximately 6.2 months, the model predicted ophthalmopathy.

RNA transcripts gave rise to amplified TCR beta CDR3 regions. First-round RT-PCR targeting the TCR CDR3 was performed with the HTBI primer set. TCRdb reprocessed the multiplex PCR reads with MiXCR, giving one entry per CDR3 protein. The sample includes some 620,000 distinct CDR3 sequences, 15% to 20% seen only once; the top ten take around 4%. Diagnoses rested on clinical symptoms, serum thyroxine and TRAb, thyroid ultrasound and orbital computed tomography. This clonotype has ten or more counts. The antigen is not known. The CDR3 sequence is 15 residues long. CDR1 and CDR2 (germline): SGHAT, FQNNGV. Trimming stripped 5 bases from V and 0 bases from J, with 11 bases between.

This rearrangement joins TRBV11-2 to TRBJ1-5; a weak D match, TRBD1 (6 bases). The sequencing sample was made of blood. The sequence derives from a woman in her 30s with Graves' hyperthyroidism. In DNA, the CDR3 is TGTGCCAGCAGCGCGGACAGCAATAGCAATCAGCCCCAGCATTTT. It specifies CASSADSNSNQPQHF.